Listed here are 4 T cell receptor beta chains from one sample, sequenced in a study of blood T cell repertoires in COVID-19. The method was immunoSEQ multiplex PCR; TCRdb's version includes in-frame clones alone and lacks a portion of them. Of over 50,000 clones listed, 55% to 75% are singletons. Sequencing input: peripheral blood. The receptors here all came from a woman in her 70s with COVID-19, enrolled during active disease.

The chain uses TRBV24-1 and TRBJ1-1; unclear D gene. The CDR3 spans 13 residues. Germline V gene lookup returns CDR1 KGHDR and CDR2 SFDVKD. The V end was cut by 4 bases, the J end by 8 bases, with 13 bases between. CDR3 residues: CATSEGRKPEAFF. CDR3 nucleotide sequence: TGTGCCACCAGTGAGGGGAGGAAGCCCGAAGCTTTCTTT.

The chain employs TRBV13 and TRBJ2-5; TRBD2 matches at 9 bases. CDR1 is PRHDT, CDR2 FYEKMQ, per germline (reference sequence). V lost 1 base and J lost 3; bases outside the gene matches: 6. The CDR3 sequence is 16 residues long. The CDR3 loop reads CASSLEGLAGKETQYF. As DNA, the CDR3 is TGTGCCAGCAGCTTAGAAGGGCTAGCGGGGAAAGAGACCCAGTACTTC.

The chain is built from TRBV7-9 and TRBJ2-5; no firm D call. The germline gives CDR1 SEHNR, CDR2 FQNEAQ (reference sequence). Trimming took off 4 bases at V and 1 base at J, with 4 bases between the two ends. CDR3 length: 12 residues. The CDR3 loop is CASSSLQETQYF. The CDR3 coding sequence is TGTGCCAGCAGCTCCCTCCAAGAGACCCAGTACTTC.

There are many counts of this clone. This sequence joins TRBV2 and TRBJ2-4; tentatively, D is TRBD2 (5 bases). Germline CDR1 SNHLY, CDR2 FYNNEI. The V gene lost 8 bases and the J gene lost 0 bases, with 8 bases spanning the gap. This CDR3 is built from 13 residues. CDR3 nucleotide sequence: TGTGCCAGCTTCGGGATAGCCAAAAACATTCAGTACTTC. It translates to CASFGIAKNIQYF.